The source of this T cell receptor (beta chain) is a study of control samples from healthy donors and cancer patients. The germline V gene encodes CDR1 MNHEY and CDR2 SVGAGI. This CDR3 has 15 residues. Trimming cost V 6 bases and J 2 bases; bases outside gene matches: 4. The assay was immunoSEQ multiplex PCR, and TCRdb's table has in-frame clones only and misses some. The sample gives 120,000 or so clones, roughly 91% of which show up once; under 2% is in the top ten. Sequenced material: PBMCs. The chain couples TRBV6-5 to TRBJ2-3, with TRBD2 matching 11 bases. The clonotype comes from a middle-aged man with head and neck cancer. The CDR3 region is CASSRGLAVTDTQYF. In DNA form, the CDR3 reads TGTGCCAGCAGCCGGGGACTAGCGGTCACAGATACGCAGTATTTT.